These 12 T cell receptor beta chains share one sample of origin, sequenced in a study of vaccination effects on CD4 cells after COVID-19. Antigen specificity for these receptors is unknown. Antigen-specific CD4+ T cells were expanded (with viral peptide pools) by the ViraFEST assay ahead of sequencing. Following culture for under 12 days, CD4+ T cells were isolated. This person's SARS-CoV-2 infection, confirmed by PCR, occurred between March and December 2020. Two-dose BNT162b2 or mRNA-1273 vaccination was given to participants. Using immunoSEQ multiplex PCR, the repertoire was profiled, and TCRdb retains in-frame clones only, with some absent. The repertoire includes about 14,000 clones, around 81% of them detected once, and 17% sits in the top ten. The sample consisted of CD4+ T cells from PBMCs cultured with SARS-CoV-2 spike peptides, taken after COVID-19 vaccination. The receptors derive from a human donor who had a prior SARS-CoV-2 infection.

The chain joins TRBV7-6 to TRBJ2-5; 11 bases line up with TRBD1. The CDR3 is 20 amino acids. With 5 bases clipped from V and 5 bases from J, the junction kept 22 bases outside the gene matches. Germline V lookup: CDR1 SGHVS, CDR2 FNYEAQ. As DNA, the CDR3 is TGTGCCAGCAGCCACCCAGAAGGACAGGGGGCGCTTGGGATTGGGGAGACCCAGTACTTC. It yields the protein CASSHPEGQGALGIGETQYF.

This clone was detected only a few times. The chain is built from TRBV27 and TRBJ1-3; D unresolved. This CDR3 contains 16 residues. Per germline, CDR1 MNHEY and CDR2 SMNVEV (reference sequence). V lost 2 bases and J lost 4, with 15 bases in between. CDR3 in amino acids: CASSLPPGEWGNTIYF. DNA of the CDR3: TGTGCCAGCAGTTTACCGCCGGGAGAATGGGGAAACACCATATATTTT.

The gene calls are TRBV9 and TRBJ1-1, with a possible D match to TRBD1 (6 bases). This CDR3 spans 14 amino acids. Germline V gene lookup returns CDR1 SGDLS and CDR2 YYNGEE. Trimming took 0 bases from V and 1 from J, leaving 7 bases between them. In DNA form, the CDR3 reads TGTGCCAGCAGCGTAGGGGGACAGAACACTGAAGCTTTCTTT. Amino acids: CASSVGGQNTEAFF.

This chain connects TRBV7-2 to TRBJ1-3; 7 bases line up with TRBD1. Germline CDR1 and CDR2: SGHTA and FQGNSA. The CDR3 is 14 amino acids. V was clipped by 4 bases and J by 2 bases; unmatched bases: 2. The CDR3 nucleotides are TGTGCCAGCAGCTCCCAGGGGGCTGGAAACACCATATATTTT. Protein sequence: CASSSQGAGNTIYF.

The chain employs TRBV2 and TRBJ2-3, with TRBD2 identical over 11 bases. CDR3 size: 14 residues. The trim removed 8 bases at V and 7 bases at J, leaving 8 bases unmatched. CDR1 and CDR2 (germline): SNHLY, FYNNEI. The CDR3 DNA reads as TGTGCCAGCGTGGCTAGCGGGGGGCGGAATACGCAGTATTTT. Its translation is CASVASGGRNTQYF.

This clone was seen only once. The chain links TRBV27 to TRBJ2-6; tentatively, D is TRBD1 (5 bases). Trimming removed 5 bases from V and 0 bases from J, with 14 bases in between. The CDR3 length is 17 residues. CDR1 and CDR2 from the germline V gene are MNHEY and SMNVEV (reference sequence). CDR3 loop: CASSPGHGSSGANVLTF. In DNA form, the CDR3 reads TGTGCCAGCAGTCCAGGACACGGATCCTCTGGGGCCAACGTCCTGACTTTC.

This clone was counted once. The gene calls are TRBV9 and TRBJ2-2; possible D gene TRBD1, 6 bases. V shed 4 bases and J shed 7 bases, with 26 bases lying between them. Per germline, CDR1 SGDLS and CDR2 YYNGEE. The CDR3 runs to 18 residues. The CDR3 DNA sequence: TGTGCCAGCAGCAGAGCAGACGGGACACCACCATTGGGCGGGGAGCTGTTTTTT. Its protein is CASSRADGTPPLGGELFF.

This chain connects TRBV4-2 to TRBJ1-5; a possible D gene is TRBD1 (5 bases). CDR3 length: 17 residues. Trimming left V 0 bases short and J 5 bases short, with 17 bases between. Germline V CDR1 and CDR2: LGHNA, YNFKEQ. CDR3 nucleotides: TGTGCCAGCAGCCAAGAGTCCTTGGCGGGCAGGGATCAGCCCCAGCATTTT. This encodes CASSQESLAGRDQPQHF.

V usage is TRBV7-2 and J usage is TRBJ1-2; D is possibly TRBD1 (6 bases). The CDR3 has 18 residues. V dropped 0 bases and J dropped 3 bases, with 20 bases sitting between them. Germline V gene sequence: CDR1 SGHTA, CDR2 FQGNSA. The chain's CDR3 is CASSLAGGPRGFHYGYTF. Written as DNA, the CDR3 is TGTGCCAGCAGCTTAGCGGGGGGCCCGAGGGGATTTCACTATGGCTACACCTTC. The full variable domain, completed using reference TRBV7-2 and TRBJ1-2, is GAGVSQSPSNKVTEKGKDVELRCDPISGHTALYWYRQSLGQGLEFLIYFQGNSAPDKSGLPSDRFSAERTGGSVSTLTIQRTQQEDSAVYLCASSLAGGPRGFHYGYTFGSGTRLTVV.

This rearrangement joins TRBV3-1 (or the pseudogene TRBV3-2) to TRBJ2-3, with D unresolved. The CDR3 sequence is 12 residues long. Germline CDR1 is LGHDT and CDR2 is YNNKEL (reference sequence). Trimming shortened V by 3 bases and J by 3 bases, and 4 bases separated the two germline ends. The CDR3 spells CASSHGTDTQYF. The CDR3 DNA sequence: TGTGCCAGCAGCCACGGTACAGATACGCAGTATTTT.

This clone is medium-sized by share. The rearrangement joins TRBV4-2 to TRBJ2-7, with 10 bases that match TRBD1. CDR1 is LGHNA and CDR2 is YNFKEQ in the germline V gene. This CDR3 has 15 amino acids. After removal of 1 base from V and 5 bases from J, the junction contained 5 bases not matched to a gene. The CDR3 DNA is TGTGCCAGCAGCCAAGTGGGGACAGGGGCCCACGAGCAGTACTTC. Encoded protein: CASSQVGTGAHEQYF.

The V gene is TRBV29-1, the J gene TRBJ2-5; possible D gene TRBD1, 5 bases. The V gene lost 6 bases and the J gene lost 4 bases, with 21 bases spanning the gap. From germline, CDR1 is SQVTM and CDR2 ANQGSEA. CDR3 size: 15 residues. The CDR3 region is CSVVRWTSLGETQYF. The CDR3 region has the DNA TGCAGCGTCGTACGGTGGACAAGCCTCGGAGAGACCCAGTACTTC. Looking up the rest from reference TRBV29-1 and TRBJ2-5 gives the full variable domain: SAVISQKPSRDICQRGTSLTIQCQVDSQVTMMFWYRQQPGQSLTLIATANQGSEATYESGFVIDKFPISRPNLTFSTLTVSNMSPEDSSIYLCSVVRWTSLGETQYFGPGTRLLVL.